The 4 T cell receptor beta chains given below trace back to one sample, sequenced in a study of beta chain features in type 1 diabetes. As every portion of the isolated RNA was reverse transcribed, the sequencing read expressed TCRB transcripts. The method was immunoSEQ multiplex PCR; TCRdb's version includes in-frame clones alone and lacks a portion of them. Here the sample spans 95,000 to 150,000 clones, roughly 17% being singletons. These receptors lack a known antigen. Study-level points and caveats: All four CD4+ subsets of Type 1 diabetes patients contained TCRB CDR3s that were moderately but significantly shorter.

Sample: central memory CD4+ T cells from blood. The receptors here all came from a man aged 18 to 35 with type 1 diabetes.

J is TRBJ1-4 and V is TRBV9; perhaps TRBD1 as D (5 bases). Germline V lookup: CDR1 SGDLS, CDR2 YYNGEE. This CDR3 spans 13 amino acids. V was trimmed by 1 base and J by 8 bases, leaving 9 bases between them. The CDR3, as DNA: TGTGCCAGCAGCGTATCCGGGGACGAAAAACTGTTTTTT. Translation gives CASSVSGDEKLFF.

The chain has TRBV29-1 and TRBJ1-5; D remains ambiguous. V lost 3 bases, J lost 5 bases, and 11 bases lay in between. CDR3 length: 13 amino acids. Germline V gives CDR1 SQVTM, CDR2 ANQGSEA. The CDR3 protein is CSVDAAADQPQHF. The DNA for the CDR3 is TGCAGCGTTGACGCGGCAGCCGATCAGCCCCAGCATTTT.

This clone was picked up a small number of times. The chain combines TRBV25-1 with TRBJ2-1; 10 bases are a match to TRBD2. This CDR3 contains 13 residues. Germline CDR1 MGHDK, CDR2 SYGVNS. Trimming cost V 6 bases and J 8 bases; bases outside gene matches: 4. CDR3 amino acids: CASSLAGVYEQFF. CDR3 DNA: TGTGCCAGCAGCCTAGCGGGAGTGTATGAGCAGTTCTTC.

This clone has just a few counts. The chain combines TRBV14 with TRBJ1-2, with D hard to call. This CDR3 spans 13 amino acids. Germline loops: CDR1 SGHDN, CDR2 FVKESK. The ends were cut back, 3 bases at V and 5 bases at J, with 10 bases in the middle. The CDR3 is CASSQGFGYGYTF. DNA for the CDR3: TGTGCCAGCAGCCAGGGGTTTGGTTATGGCTACACCTTC. Supplemented by reference TRBV14 and TRBJ1-2, the full variable domain reads EAGVTQFPSHSVIEKGQTVTLRCDPISGHDNLYWYRRVMGKEIKFLLHFVKESKQDESGMPNNRFLAERTGGTYSTLKVQPAELEDSGVYFCASSQGFGYGYTFGSGTRLTVV.